These 4 T cell receptor beta chains originate from one sample sequenced in a study of cytomegalovirus exposure and HLA in healthy donors. Vbeta (60) and Jbeta (13) primers were used in the PCR. Libraries were prepared by immunoSEQ multiplex PCR; TCRdb keeps only in-frame clonotypes and omits some of them. Here the sample spans under 200,000 clones, 85% being singletons. Sequenced: PBMCs. These receptor sequences come from a man aged 30 to 45 in good health and CMV-seropositive.

The rearrangement uses TRBV19 and TRBJ2-3; 7 positions match TRBD2. The V gene's germline CDR1 is LNHDA and CDR2 SQIVND (reference sequence). The CDR3 runs to 15 residues. The J segment lost 4 bases and the V segment lost 5 bases, leaving 9 bases of the junction unmatched. The CDR3 protein is CASSLKTSLPDTQYF. The CDR3 DNA follows: TGTGCCAGTAGTTTAAAGACTAGCTTGCCAGATACGCAGTATTTT.

The rearrangement joins TRBV9 to TRBJ2-5; 7 nucleotides align to TRBD2. V lost 0 bases, J lost 3 bases, and 11 bases stayed unmatched. Germline V gene data show CDR1 as SGDLS and CDR2 as YYNGEE. The CDR3 has 17 amino acids. The CDR3: CASSVGVRTGREETQYF. CDR3 coding DNA: TGTGCCAGCAGCGTAGGAGTTAGGACGGGGAGGGAAGAGACCCAGTACTTC.

The CDR3 spells CASSRGQGLANYGYTF. CDR3 bases: TGTGCCAGCAGTAGGGGACAGGGACTAGCTAACTATGGCTACACCTTC. The chain links TRBV25-1 to TRBJ1-2; the match to TRBD1 covers 9 bases. After removal of 5 bases from V and 0 bases from J, the junction contained 7 bases not matched to a gene. CDR1 is MGHDK and CDR2 is SYGVNS in the germline V gene. The CDR3 is 16 amino acids.

Note on this clone: Compared with germline, one end of the junction differs, possibly owing to a read error. The rearrangement links TRBV7-9 to TRBJ2-7; D perhaps matches TRBD1 (7 bases). The CDR3 sequence is 14 residues long. The V gene's germline CDR1 is SEHNR and CDR2 FQNEAQ (reference sequence). The CDR3 region has the DNA TGTTCCAGCAGCTTTACAGGGGCCGGGGGCGAGCAGTACTTC. It translates to CSSSFTGAGGEQYF.